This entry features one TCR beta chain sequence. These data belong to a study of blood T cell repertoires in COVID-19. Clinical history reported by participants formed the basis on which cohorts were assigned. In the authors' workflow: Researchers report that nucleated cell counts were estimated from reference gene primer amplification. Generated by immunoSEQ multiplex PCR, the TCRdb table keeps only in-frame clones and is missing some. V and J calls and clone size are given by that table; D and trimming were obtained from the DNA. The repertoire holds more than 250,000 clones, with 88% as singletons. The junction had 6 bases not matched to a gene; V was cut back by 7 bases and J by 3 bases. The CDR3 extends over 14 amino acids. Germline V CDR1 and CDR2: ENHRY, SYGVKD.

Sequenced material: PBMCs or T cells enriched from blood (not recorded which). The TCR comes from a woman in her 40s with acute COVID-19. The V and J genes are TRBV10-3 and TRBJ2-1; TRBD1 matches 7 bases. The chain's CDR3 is CAITRGQNYNEQFF. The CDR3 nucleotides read TGTGCCATCACCCGGGGACAGAACTACAATGAGCAGTTCTTC.